This T cell receptor (beta chain) was recovered during a study of human T cells and chemical hapten exposure. General study findings and limits: No change in TCRs above 1 in 1000 frequency was produced by DPC sensitization.

At least ten counts were recorded for this clonotype. Its antigen is currently unknown. Individual cDNA molecules received unique molecular identifiers in the library. One entry per CDR3 protein results from TCRdb running MiXCR on the 5' RACE reads. The repertoire holds about 80,000 distinct CDR3 sequences, with less than 9.5% as singletons. There are 15 residues in the CDR3. CDR1 is SEHNR and CDR2 is FQNEAQ in the germline V gene (reference sequence). With 2 bases removed from V and 2 bases from J, the gap between germline ends came to 11 bases. Total RNA was isolated from unfractionated whole blood. The chain is built from TRBV7-9 and TRBJ2-3; possibly TRBD1 for D (5 bases). This TCR was sampled from a male donor in good health. The CDR3 protein is CASSLPGSLTDTQYF. The DNA of the CDR3 is TGTGCCAGCAGCTTACCAGGGTCCCTCACAGATACGCAGTATTTT.